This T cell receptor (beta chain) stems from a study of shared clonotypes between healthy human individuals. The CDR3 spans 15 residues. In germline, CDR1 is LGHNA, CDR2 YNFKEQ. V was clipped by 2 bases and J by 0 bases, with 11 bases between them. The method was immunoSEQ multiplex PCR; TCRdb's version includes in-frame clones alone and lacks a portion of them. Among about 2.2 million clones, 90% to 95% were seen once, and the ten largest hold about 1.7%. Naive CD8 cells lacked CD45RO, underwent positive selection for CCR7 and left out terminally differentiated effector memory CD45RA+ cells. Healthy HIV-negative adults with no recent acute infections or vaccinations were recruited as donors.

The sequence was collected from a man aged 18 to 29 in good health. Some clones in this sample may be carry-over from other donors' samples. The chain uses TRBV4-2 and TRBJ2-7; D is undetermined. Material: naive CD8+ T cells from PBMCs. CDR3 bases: TGTGCCAGCAGCCAAACCGACGACACCTCCTACGAGCAGTACTTC. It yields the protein CASSQTDDTSYEQYF.